This TCR beta chain was retrieved from a study of siplizumab effects on memory and regulatory T cells. The study's findings and limits: Sequences below about 10^-5 frequency were poorly captured, and few alloreactive clones mapped to unstimulated subsets. Naive T cells, seemingly more diverse than memory cells, seemed major alloresponse contributors.

To note about this clone: Its antigen is unknown.

With 5 bases removed from V and 9 bases from J, the gap between germline ends came to 14 bases. The length of the CDR3 is 12 residues. Germline-derived CDR1 and CDR2 are SGHDT and YYEEEE. Generated by immunoSEQ multiplex PCR, the TCRdb table keeps only in-frame clones and is missing some. The repertoire holds some 100,000 clones, with roughly 94% as singletons. This TCR was recovered from a human donor in good health. The chain uses TRBV5-6 and TRBJ2-5; D is perhaps TRBD2 (5 bases). Sequencing input: Tregs sorted from blood. CDR3 sequence reads: CASSVAGLSQYF. The CDR3 region has the DNA TGTGCCAGCAGTGTGGCGGGTTTGTCCCAGTACTTC.